Presented here are 24 T cell receptor beta chains from one specimen sequenced in a study of blood T cells in healthy people across ages. A sample-barcoded 5' primer and a J-beta primer mix were used in a second PCR of about 7 to 12 cycles. TCRdb called the 5' RACE reads again in MiXCR, with one record for every CDR3 protein. The table includes about a million distinct CDR3 sequences, around 48% detected once. Sequencing was performed on blood. Receptors originate from a man aged 25 to 40 in good health.

The J gene is TRBJ2-2, the V gene TRBV20-1; 10 nucleotides agree with TRBD2. CDR1 and CDR2 from the germline V gene are DFQATT and SNEGSKA (reference sequence). Losses at the gene ends were 0 bases for V and 6 bases for J; bases not matched to a gene: 4. This CDR3 contains 15 residues. DNA for the CDR3: TGCAGTGCTAGAGATGCTAGCGGGGGACCCGGGGAGCTGTTTTTT. It codes for CSARDASGGPGELFF.

The CDR3 nucleotides read TGTGCCACCAGCAGCTCGGGACAGATCAGCCCCTACGAGCAGTACTTC. Protein product: CATSSSGQISPYEQYF. The chain uses TRBV15 and TRBJ2-7; 7 nucleotides align to TRBD1. This CDR3 contains 16 residues. The ends lost 3 bases at V and 2 bases at J; junction bases unmatched: 10. The germline V gene has CDR1 LNHNV and CDR2 YYDKDF (reference sequence).

The J gene is TRBJ1-2, the V gene TRBV11-2; D possibly corresponds to TRBD1 (6 bases). The germline CDR1 and CDR2 sequences are SGHAT and FQNNGV. The CDR3 spans 14 residues. With 5 bases removed from V and 8 bases from J, the gap between germline ends came to 18 bases. The CDR3 nucleotides read TGTGCCAGCAGCCCGAACATACAGGGTGGAGGCTACACCTTC. It encodes CASSPNIQGGGYTF.

The chain uses TRBV2 and TRBJ2-5, with TRBD2 as a possible D gene (6 bases). The J call could be wrong; TRBJ2-7 is a better fit for the DNA end. The CDR3 spans 16 residues. CDR1 is SNHLY, CDR2 FYNNEI, per germline. The CDR3 region has the DNA TGTGCCAGCAGTGAATCTGGTGGGGGGTATTCCCACGAGCAGTACTTC. It translates to CASSESGGGYSHEQYF.

The J gene is TRBJ2-1, the V gene TRBV29-1; D unresolved. Trimming pared 6 bases from V and 10 bases from J, leaving 10 bases between. Per germline, CDR1 SQVTM and CDR2 ANQGSEA. This CDR3 has 10 amino acids. The CDR3 DNA sequence: TGCAGCGTCCAACAGTGGGAGCAGTTCTTC. Its protein is CSVQQWEQFF.

The chain is built from TRBV27 and TRBJ1-6; D perhaps matches TRBD1 (6 bases). Germline V gene sequence: CDR1 MNHEY, CDR2 SMNVEV (reference sequence). V gave up 7 bases and J gave up 10 bases, with 20 bases separating them. This CDR3 contains 15 residues. DNA of the CDR3: TGTGCCAGCAAACCGAGGGGGAGTGGGCTGTCACCCCTCCACTTT. Its protein is CASKPRGSGLSPLHF.

The J gene is TRBJ2-3, the V gene TRBV20-1; 8 bases line up with TRBD2. This CDR3 spans 16 amino acids. After removal of 1 base from V and 7 bases from J, the junction contained 13 bases not matched to a gene. CDR1 and CDR2 (germline): DFQATT, SNEGSKA (reference sequence). The CDR3 DNA reads as TGCAGTGCTAGAGTTCTCCGGGGGGGCCTTACCAATACGCAGTATTTT. This sequence encodes CSARVLRGGLTNTQYF.

The chain couples TRBV12-3 or TRBV12-4 to TRBJ2-1; TRBD2 matches 8 bases. J was trimmed by 10 bases and V by 2 bases; bases with no gene match: 7. The CDR3 covers 14 residues. The CDR3 DNA sequence: TGTGCCAGCAGTTTAAATCGGAGACTAGCGGAGCAGTTCTTC. Translation: CASSLNRRLAEQFF.

The genes are TRBV3-1 and TRBJ2-3; D ambiguous. CDR3 length equals 15 residues. Germline loops: CDR1 LGHDT, CDR2 YNNKEL (reference sequence). Trimming shortened V by 2 bases and J by 2 bases, and 11 bases separated the two germline ends. The chain's CDR3 is CASSQSISPTDTQYF. The DNA of the CDR3 is TGTGCCAGCAGCCAATCGATTAGCCCCACAGATACGCAGTATTTT.

This chain joins TRBV7-2 and TRBJ2-7, with 9 bases lining up with TRBD1. The length of the CDR3 is 17 residues. Germline CDR1 reads SGHTA; CDR2 reads FQGNSA. The trim removed 3 bases at V and 5 bases at J, leaving 14 bases unmatched. The CDR3 protein is CASSFPLGPQGAHEQYF. The CDR3 nucleotides read TGTGCCAGCAGCTTTCCCTTGGGCCCACAGGGGGCCCACGAGCAGTACTTC.

This clonotype was counted at least ten times. This sequence joins TRBV12-3 or TRBV12-4 and TRBJ2-3; a weak D match, TRBD2 (5 bases). The CDR3 extends over 13 amino acids. V lost 6 bases to trimming and J lost 1 base, with 8 bases between them. CDR3 residues: CASSSAGTDTQYF. CDR3 DNA sequence: TGTGCCAGCAGCTCAGCGGGCACAGATACGCAGTATTTT.

This clonotype came up once. The gene calls are TRBV6-5 and TRBJ2-1; maybe TRBD1 (6 bases). V lost 1 base, J lost 7 bases, and 8 bases lay in between. The CDR3 runs 13 residues. Germline V gene data show CDR1 as MNHEY and CDR2 as SVGAGI. CDR3 bases: TGTGCCAGCAGTTACTACAGGGAGAATGAGCAGTTCTTC. Protein: CASSYYRENEQFF.

This clonotype has a handful of counts. The J gene is TRBJ2-1, the V gene TRBV6-1, with 11 bases lining up with TRBD2. CDR1 and CDR2 (germline): MNHNS, SASEGT. The CDR3 is 16 amino acids. Trimming took 3 bases from V and 6 from J; bases not matched to a gene: 7. The CDR3 DNA reads as TGTGCCAGCAGTGACCTGGGACTAGCGGAGATCAATGAGCAGTTCTTC. Amino acid sequence: CASSDLGLAEINEQFF.

This clonotype was recorded a few times. V is TRBV28 and J is TRBJ2-3, with TRBD1 identical over 9 bases. V lost 6 bases and J lost 4; bases outside the gene matches: 5. Germline CDR1 MDHEN, CDR2 SYDVKM. The length of the CDR3 is 14 residues. The CDR3 region is CASRLDRGPDTQYF. The DNA for the CDR3 is TGTGCCAGCAGGCTGGACAGGGGCCCAGATACGCAGTATTTT. Full variable domain (missing parts from reference TRBV28 and TRBJ2-3): DVKVTQSSRYLVKRTGEKVFLECVQDMDHENMFWYRQDPGLGLRLIYFSYDVKMKEKGDIPEGYSVSREKKERFSLILESASTNQTSMYLCASRLDRGPDTQYFGPGTRLTVL.

This clonotype was seen more than once but under ten times. The rearrangement links TRBV20-1 to TRBJ1-5; 8 nucleotides match TRBD1. This CDR3 is 13 amino acids long. Losses at the gene ends were 4 bases for V and 7 bases for J; bases not matched to a gene: 6. Looked up from germline, CDR1 is DFQATT and CDR2 is SNEGSKA (reference sequence). The CDR3 sequence is CSATGTGGQPQHF. The CDR3 bases are TGCAGTGCTACAGGGACAGGCGGACAGCCCCAGCATTTT.

The chain uses TRBV15 and TRBJ1-2, with D possibly matching TRBD1 (5 bases). Germline V CDR1 and CDR2: LNHNV, YYDKDF (reference sequence). The V end was cut by 5 bases, the J end by 4 bases, with 17 bases between. The CDR3 is 15 residues long. CDR3 protein: CATSRSPDTFYGYTF. Written as DNA, the CDR3 is TGTGCCACCAGCCGTTCCCCGGACACCTTCTATGGCTACACCTTC.

The rearrangement uses TRBV12-3 or TRBV12-4 and TRBJ2-3; 7 bases line up with TRBD1. This CDR3 is 16 amino acids long. V dropped 1 base and J dropped 3; count of bases not matched to a gene: 7. CDR3 residues: CASSLVAGGRTDTQYF. In DNA, the CDR3 is TGTGCCAGCAGTTTAGTGGCAGGGGGTCGGACAGATACGCAGTATTTT.

V usage is TRBV20-1 and J usage is TRBJ1-1; D unresolved. Germline V gene lookup returns CDR1 DFQATT and CDR2 SNEGSKA (reference sequence). This CDR3 region has 15 residues. Trimming took 2 bases from V and 1 from J, leaving 14 bases between them. In DNA form, the CDR3 reads TGCAGTGCTAGACCAGCGGACGGACCGAACACTGAAGCTTTCTTT. This sequence encodes CSARPADGPNTEAFF.

The CDR3 DNA is TGCAGCGTAGAAACAGGGTTTGGAACTGAAGCTTTCTTT. This codes for CSVETGFGTEAFF. This chain links TRBV29-1 with TRBJ1-1; maybe TRBD1 (6 bases). CDR1 and CDR2 from the germline V gene are SQVTM and ANQGSEA. The CDR3 totals 13 residues. Trimming took 6 bases from V and 5 from J, leaving 16 bases between them.

V gene TRBV20-1 combines with J gene TRBJ1-1; the D is unclear. V shed 4 bases and J shed 5 bases, with 14 bases lying between them. This CDR3 has 13 amino acids. Per the germline V gene, CDR1 is DFQATT and CDR2 is SNEGSKA (reference sequence). CDR3 coding DNA: TGCAGTGCTATCGTGGGGATGGTGACTGAAGCTTTCTTT. Its protein product is CSAIVGMVTEAFF.

The chain links TRBV7-8 to TRBJ2-1, with 10 bases identical to TRBD1. From germline, CDR1 is SGHVS and CDR2 FQNEAQ. The CDR3 spans 14 residues. The V segment lost 5 bases and the J segment 8 bases; nucleotides outside the gene matches: 6. The CDR3 region is CASSRQGALDEQFF. CDR3 coding DNA: TGTGCCAGCAGCAGACAGGGGGCGCTTGATGAGCAGTTCTTC.

The V call is TRBV4-2, the J call TRBJ1-2, with 10 nucleotides matching TRBD1. Germline V lookup: CDR1 LGHNA, CDR2 YNFKEQ. This CDR3 has 15 residues. With 10 bases clipped from V and 1 base from J, the junction kept 9 bases outside the gene matches. CDR3 residues: CAIRDRGGLNYGYTF. The CDR3 DNA sequence: TGTGCCATACGGGACAGGGGAGGCCTTAACTATGGCTACACCTTC.

For the CDR3, the DNA is TGCGCCAGCAGCCAAGGGTCACTAGGGGCCTACTACGAGCAGTACTTC. It encodes CASSQGSLGAYYEQYF. This chain links TRBV4-3 with TRBJ2-7, with D perhaps being TRBD1 or TRBD2 (5 bases each). In germline, CDR1 is LGHNA, CDR2 YSLEER. V dropped 1 base and J dropped 3 bases, with 16 bases sitting between them. The CDR3 totals 16 residues.

Remarks on this clonotype: A read error is possible here, since a much larger clone lies one base away. V is TRBV24-1 and J is TRBJ2-2; D is unclear. V lost 7 bases, J lost 3 bases, and 2 bases lay in between. Germline V gene lookup returns CDR1 KGHDR and CDR2 SFDVKD. The CDR3 sequence is 11 residues long. DNA of the CDR3: TGTGCCACCAGAGACACCGGGGAGCTGTTTTTT. Translating gives CATRDTGELFF.